This TCR beta chain is from a study of radiation and T cells in renal cell carcinoma. Germline CDR1 LNHDA, CDR2 SQIVND (reference sequence). V trimming: 5 bases; J trimming: 8 bases; junction bases outside the gene matches: 16. This CDR3 is built from 17 residues. This sample's time point: blood 2 weeks post-SBRT. Treatment reported: 15 Gy SBRT to primary tumor, nephrectomy 4 weeks later. Clear cell pathology was present in this patient's renal cell carcinoma. The table came from immunoSEQ multiplex PCR; TCRdb's copy has only in-frame clones and leaves some out. The sample has about 150,000 clones, approximately 86% seen once.

Material: blood, obtained from a patient whose treatment included radiotherapy and nephrectomy. V gene TRBV19 combines with J gene TRBJ2-1, with 9 bases that match TRBD2. The TCR was taken from a woman in her forties or fifties with renal cell carcinoma. CDR3 in amino acids: CASSSLRGGDYMDEQFF. In DNA, the CDR3 is TGTGCCAGTAGTTCCTTGCGGGGGGGCGATTATATGGATGAGCAGTTCTTC.